This entry is about one T cell receptor beta chain. TCRdb ran MiXCR on the 5' RACE reads and lists one entry per CDR3 protein. The sample holds fewer than 800,000 distinct CDR3 sequences, just over 7% seen once. The sample belongs to a study of identical twins. The same sample was also used in a study of yellow fever vaccine responses in identical twins.

Sequencing input: PBMCs. The sequence was obtained from a woman between 18 and 29 years old in good health.

The CDR3 nucleotides read TGCGCCAGCAGCTTGGGGGGAATGGGGACCCAGTACTTC. Protein sequence: CASSLGGMGTQYF. The gene calls are TRBV5-1 and TRBJ2-5, with no clear D. This CDR3 comprises 13 residues. Germline V gene data show CDR1 as SGHRS and CDR2 as YFSETQ. V was shortened by 0 bases and J by 7 bases, with 10 bases between the two germline ends. The full variable domain, with the rest looked up from reference TRBV5-1 and TRBJ2-5, is KAGVTQTPRYLIKTRGQQVTLSCSPISGHRSVSWYQQTPGQGLQFLFEYFSETQRNKGNFPGRFSGRQFSNSRSEMNVSTLELGDSALYLCASSLGGMGTQYFGPGTRLLVL.